This T cell receptor (beta chain) was sequenced for a study of blood T cell repertoires in COVID-19. Study-level background: Sites across the United States, Italy and Spain contributed samples from acute and convalescent COVID-19.

The germline gives CDR1 ENHRY, CDR2 SYGVKD. Trimming cost V 4 bases and J 0 bases; bases outside gene matches: 1. The CDR3 totals 14 residues. Per the authors' pipeline: Reference gene primer amplification gave nucleated cell count estimates. Clones were read by immunoSEQ multiplex PCR, and TCRdb kept only the in-frame ones, dropping some. V, J and clone size are those of that table, while D and trimming were read from the DNA. The sample has 220,000 or so clones; 70% to 90% are singletons. The study recruited people aged roughly 18 to 100 years across under 25 US areas. Cohorts were determined from participant-reported clinical history.

Sample: PBMCs or T cells enriched from blood (not recorded which). The chain uses TRBV10-3 and TRBJ2-7, with TRBD2 matching 9 bases. The TCR originated in a woman in her forties or fifties with acute COVID-19. The CDR3, as DNA: TGTGCCATCAGTGGGACTAGCGTCTCCTACGAGCAGTACTTC. It is translated as CAISGTSVSYEQYF.